This T cell receptor (beta chain) was identified during a study of T-cell memory formation after mild COVID-19. The study's findings and limits: Certain responding clones were present in pre-infection memory, suggesting participation of cross-reactive memory. Contracting CD8+ clones were enriched in EMRA, CD4+ mainly in CM and EM.

This CDR3 spans 12 amino acids. Germline V CDR1 and CDR2: SNHLY, FYNNEI. MiXCR, run by TCRdb on the 5' RACE reads, gives a single entry per CDR3 protein. The repertoire holds 400,000 to 500,000 distinct CDR3 sequences, with 20% to 25% as singletons. This clonotype was counted only a few times. Its antigen is not known. The junction and the germline gene differ at one end; a read error may be behind it. This TCR was sampled from an adult woman who had mild COVID-19 (a few samples of this study predate the infection). Cell type and time point are not known. The sequenced material came from PBMCs or a T cell subset sorted from them (not recorded which). The chain combines TRBV2 with TRBJ1-6; unclear D gene. The CDR3 loop is CASSEDYSPLHF. The CDR3, as DNA: TGTGCCAGCAGCGAAGATTATTCACCCCTCCACTTT.